The clone carrying this T cell receptor beta chain was seen only a few times. This entry belongs to a study of T-cell memory formation after mild COVID-19. TCRdb independently ran MiXCR on the 5' RACE reads; one entry per CDR3 protein. Seen here are over 350,000 distinct CDR3 sequences, more than 20% observed once, and the top ten hold 8.5% to 9%. The clonotype comes from an adult woman who had mild COVID-19 (a few samples of this study predate the infection). Cell type and time point are not known. Specimen: PBMCs or a T cell subset sorted from them (not recorded which).

The CDR3 DNA reads TGTGCCAGCAGTTCCCGGGACAGTGGAAATCAGCCCCAGCATTTT. It specifies CASSSRDSGNQPQHF. This chain links TRBV12-3 or TRBV12-4 with TRBJ1-5; 7 bases match TRBD1. V was clipped by 4 bases and J by 4 bases; unmatched bases: 7. This CDR3 is 15 amino acids long.